These T cell receptor beta chains were read from a single sample in a study of a mutant IDH1 vaccine in newly diagnosed glioma. Repertoires were generated with immunoSEQ multiplex PCR, while TCRdb's copy carries only in-frame clones and drops some. The sample yields 12,000 to 15,000 clones, approximately 92% seen once. Sequenced here: PBMCs, sampled from a glioma patient treated with radiotherapy, temozolomide or both. The origin of the receptors is a woman in her forties with glioma. Some clones in this sample may be carry-over from other donors' samples. CDR3s include the opening cysteine and the closing phenylalanine or tryptophan. A D gene is named only where the DNA matches it firmly. A clone size is listed for some rows: how often the clone was seen (once, few, many), or a class if it is expanded.

.,TRBV19,.,TRBJ2-7,TGTGCCAGCTCACCCCAGGTTTCCTACGAGCAGTACTTC,CASSPQVSYEQYF
.,TRBV10-1,.,TRBJ2-1,TGCGCCAGCAGTCGTGATGGTTACAATGAGCAGTTCTTC,CASSRDGYNEQFF
.,TRBV6-1,.,TRBJ1-5,TGTGCCAGCAGCGACAGGACCCAACCCCAGCATTTT,CASSDRTQPQHF
.,TRBV13,.,TRBJ2-1,TGTGCCAGCAGCTCCTCCGGGACGGGATCAAATGAGCAGTTCTTC,CASSSSGTGSNEQFF
.,TRBV9,TRBD1,TRBJ2-2,TGTGCCAGCAGCCCCAGGGGGACGGGCGGGGAGCTGTTTTTT,CASSPRGTGGELFF
.,TRBV6-1,TRBD1,TRBJ2-3,TGTGCCAGCATGGACAGGGGGCGGACAGATACGCAGTATTTT,CASMDRGRTDTQYF
.,TRBV18,.,TRBJ2-1,TGTGCCAGCTCACCAAGGACAGAGAGGAACAATGAGCAGTTCTTC,CASSPRTERNNEQFF
.,TRBV7-8,.,TRBJ2-6,TGTGCCGTTCAGGAGGGGGGCTCTGGGGCCAACGTCCTGACTTTC,CAVQEGGSGANVLTF
.,TRBV15,.,TRBJ1-6,TGTGCCACCAGCAGAGATCTGAGGAATTCACCCCTCCACTTT,CATSRDLRNSPLHF
few,TRBV19,.,TRBJ1-4,TGTGCCAGTAGCCTTCGGCCGACTACGGATGAAAAACTGTTTTTT,CASSLRPTTDEKLFF
.,TRBV28,TRBD1,TRBJ1-2,TGTGCCAGCAGTTTAGCGGGACAGGGATTTTCTGGCTACACCTTC,CASSLAGQGFSGYTF
.,TRBV7-2,.,TRBJ2-4,TGTGCCAGCAGCCCAGAAGAGGGGATCAAAAACATTCAGTACTTC,CASSPEEGIKNIQYF
.,TRBV29-1,.,TRBJ1-1,TGCAGCGTGAAGGACAGTTTGAACACTGAAGCTTTCTTT,CSVKDSLNTEAFF
.,TRBV7-2,TRBD2,TRBJ2-4,TGTGCCAGCAGTCATCAAGGCGGGAGAGGAGGGAACATTCAGTACTTC,CASSHQGGRGGNIQYF
once,TRBV6-5,.,TRBJ1-2,TGTGCCAGCAGTCCCTCGGGGCCCCACTATGGCTACACCTTC,CASSPSGPHYGYTF
few,TRBV30,.,TRBJ1-5,TGTGCCTGGAGTCCGGGGACGGGCTTTACGGCCCAGCATTTT,CAWSPGTGFTAQHF
.,TRBV28,TRBD2,TRBJ2-1,TGTGCCAGCAGCCGTGCTCGGGCTAGCGGGGACTATGAGCAGTTCTTC,CASSRARASGDYEQFF
.,TRBV4-1,TRBD1,TRBJ1-2,TGCGCCAGCAGCCAAGTAGGGACAGCCTATGGCTACACCTTC,CASSQVGTAYGYTF
.,TRBV7-6,TRBD1,TRBJ1-3,TGTGCCAGCAGCCCGGACAGGGCATCTGGAAACACCATATATTTT,CASSPDRASGNTIYF
.,TRBV2,TRBD1,TRBJ1-2,TGTGCCAGCAGTCCTACGGGACAGCACTATGGCTACACCTTC,CASSPTGQHYGYTF
few,TRBV7-2,.,TRBJ2-3,TGTGCCAGCAGCCCCCCGGGGACCCCGGATACGCAGTATTTT,CASSPPGTPDTQYF
.,TRBV28,.,TRBJ1-6,TGTGCCAGCAGAACTGGGACGGGAAATTCACCCCTCCACTTT,CASRTGTGNSPLHF
.,TRBV2,TRBD2,TRBJ2-1,TGTGCCAGCAGGCCACTAGCGGGGGGGGGTGATGAGCAGTTCTTC,CASRPLAGGGDEQFF